One T cell receptor beta chain is described in this entry. CDR1 and CDR2 from the germline V gene are LNHDA and SQIVND (reference sequence). After removal of 9 bases from V and 2 bases from J, the junction contained 9 bases not matched to a gene. The CDR3 runs to 16 residues. In the original analysis: Estimates of nucleated cell counts were drawn from the amplification of reference gene primers. Sequencing was performed with immunoSEQ multiplex PCR; in TCRdb, only in-frame clones are kept and a portion is missing. That table supplies the V and J calls and clone size; D and trimming were determined from the DNA. Found here are approximately 46,000 clones, 82% of them singletons; the top ten hold roughly 4.4%. The sample originates from a study of blood T cell repertoires in COVID-19.

The sequenced material came from peripheral blood. V and J are TRBV19 and TRBJ2-1, with 11 positions matching TRBD2. This TCR was recovered from a woman in her 70s with acute or convalescent COVID-19. CDR3 protein: CASKIISGGAYNEQFF. The CDR3 nucleotides are TGTGCCAGCAAAATCATTAGCGGGGGGGCCTACAATGAGCAGTTCTTC.